A single TCR beta chain is shown here with its context. The antigen remains undetermined. Relative to the germline gene, one junction end is altered; a read error may explain this. Looked up from germline, CDR1 is MNHNS and CDR2 is SASEGT. The CDR3 sequence is 12 residues long. The source of the sample is a study of vaccination and CD4 T cells after COVID-19. About the research overall: Median time from COVID diagnosis to post-COVID sampling was 101 days (35 to 161). Cells received overlapping spike peptides from SARS-CoV-2, HCoV-NL63, HCoV-OC43 and HCoV-229E as stimulation.

Findings and caveats of the study: A nonsignificant median increase from 21 to 38 SARS-CoV-2-reactive clonotypes was observed.

The treatment is: roughly 10-day PBMC culture with coronavirus spike peptide pools or control peptides (ViraFEST assay). Scientists ran DNA taken from cultured CD4+ T cells through the Oncomine TCR Beta short-read assay for sequencing. In this case, cultured CD4+ T cells provided the extracted genomic DNA. TCRdb reanalysed the PCR reads using MiXCR and keeps one entry per CDR3 protein. The sample has about 18,000 distinct CDR3 sequences; around 44% are singletons. The chain joins TRBV6-1 to TRBJ2-3, with unresolved D. This receptor was taken from a human donor who had recovered from COVID-19. Source: CD4+ T cells from blood, cultured in vitro, taken after SARS-CoV-2 vaccination. The CDR3 DNA reads TGTGCCAGCAGACATTTCACAGATACGCGGTATTTT. This codes for CASRHFTDTRYF.